These 26 T cell receptor beta chains were all obtained from the same sample, sequenced in a study of beta chain features in type 1 diabetes. The investigators reverse transcribed all of the isolated RNA, so they sequenced expressed TCRB transcripts. Libraries were prepared by immunoSEQ multiplex PCR; TCRdb keeps only in-frame clonotypes and omits some of them. Among 810,000 or so clones listed, 17% were seen once. The material sequenced was naive CD4+ T cells from blood. The source of these receptors is a woman younger than 35 in good health.

Worth noting for this clone: The same CDR3 arises from other DNA sequences in this sample as well. The chain carries TRBV6-5 and TRBJ2-3; no clear D gene. CDR1 and CDR2 from the germline V gene are MNHEY and SVGAGI. The CDR3 contains 14 residues. Trimming took 0 bases from V and 4 from J, leaving 8 bases between them. The CDR3 spells CASSYSASADTQYF. In nucleotides, the CDR3 is TGTGCCAGCAGTTACTCGGCTAGTGCAGATACGCAGTATTTT.

The chain employs TRBV7-2 and TRBJ2-1, with no clear D. The CDR3 has 11 amino acids. Trimming took 7 bases from V and 3 from J, leaving 4 bases between them. The V gene's germline CDR1 is SGHTA and CDR2 FQGNSA. The DNA for the CDR3 is TGTGCCAGCAACCTCTACAATGAGCAGTTCTTC. Its protein is CASNLYNEQFF.

This clone was counted only a few times. The chain combines TRBV6-1 with TRBJ1-1; TRBD1 matches 8 bases. V lost 6 bases, J lost 3 bases, and 6 bases stayed unmatched. The CDR3 extends over 14 amino acids. Germline CDR1 MNHNS, CDR2 SASEGT. The chain's CDR3 is CASRGDRRDTEAFF. The CDR3 DNA reads TGTGCCAGCAGGGGGGACAGGAGGGACACTGAAGCTTTCTTT.

The chain employs TRBV21-1 and TRBJ2-1. TRBV21-1 corresponds to a pseudogene. CDR3 length: 17 residues. The CDR3 DNA reads as TGTGCCAGCAGCCGCCGGGCTTTCGCGGTCGCCTACAATGAGCAGTTCTTC. Amino acid sequence: CASSRRAFAVAYNEQFF.

The count of this clone is one. The chain is built from TRBV6-6 and TRBJ1-1, with D tentatively TRBD1 (6 bases). Trimming stripped 9 bases from V and 6 bases from J, with 17 bases between. The germline V gene encodes CDR1 MNHNY and CDR2 SVGAGI (reference sequence). This CDR3 has 13 residues. CDR3 nucleotide sequence: TGTGCCAGTGAAGACAGGTTTTTCGCTGAAGCTTTCTTT. Its translation: CASEDRFFAEAFF.

The V and J genes are TRBV20-1 and TRBJ1-2, with no clear D. This CDR3 has 11 amino acids. V was trimmed by 5 bases and J by 5 bases, leaving 9 bases between them. CDR1 is DFQATT and CDR2 is SNEGSKA in the germline V gene (reference sequence). As DNA, the CDR3 is TGCAGTGCTGCTTTGTCTTATGGCTACACCTTC. Translation gives CSAALSYGYTF.

A few counts support this clone. J is TRBJ1-1 and V is TRBV28, with D possibly being TRBD1 (5 bases). CDR3 length: 12 residues. V lost 6 bases and J lost 12, with 17 bases in between. Germline V gene data show CDR1 as MDHEN and CDR2 as SYDVKM. This CDR3 reads CASRTTRQRSFF. In DNA form, the CDR3 reads TGTGCCAGCAGGACAACTCGACAGAGGTCTTTCTTT.

This clone was seen only a few times. The chain uses TRBV29-1 and TRBJ2-3; 12 bases line up with TRBD2. Germline CDR1 reads SQVTM; CDR2 reads ANQGSEA. Germline trimming cut 4 bases from V and 2 bases from J; bases unmatched to any gene: 4. This CDR3 comprises 15 residues. DNA for the CDR3: TGCAGCGTTGTCGGGACTAGCGGGTACACAGATACGCAGTATTTT. Translating it yields CSVVGTSGYTDTQYF.

This clone was found a few times. This rearrangement joins TRBV7-9 to TRBJ1-3; D gene uncertain. The CDR3 is made up of 13 amino acids. Trimming removed 5 bases at V and 2 bases at J, with 7 bases between. Germline values: CDR1 SEHNR, CDR2 FQNEAQ (reference sequence). In nucleotides, the CDR3 is TGTGCCAGCAGCACATCTGCTGGAAACACCATATATTTT. Amino acids: CASSTSAGNTIYF.

The chain carries TRBV9 and TRBJ2-5; 8 bases are a match to TRBD1. The CDR3 totals 17 residues. Germline V gene data show CDR1 as SGDLS and CDR2 as YYNGEE. V lost 2 bases, J lost 5 bases, and 14 bases stayed unmatched. The DNA of the CDR3 is TGTGCCAGCAGCGTCCATCCCTCGACAGGGGCAATGGAGACCCAGTACTTC. Protein sequence: CASSVHPSTGAMETQYF.

In its sample, this clone was seen a few times. The genes are TRBV28 and TRBJ1-1, with D unresolved. Trimming shortened V by 5 bases and J by 0 bases, and 13 bases separated the two germline ends. The CDR3 is made up of 15 amino acids. The germline CDR1 and CDR2 sequences are MDHEN and SYDVKM. Written as DNA, the CDR3 is TGTGCCAGCAGTCCGCCGACACCCATGAACACTGAAGCTTTCTTT. Its translation is CASSPPTPMNTEAFF.

A few counts support this clone. The chain joins TRBV20-1 to TRBJ2-7, with TRBD2 as a possible D gene (5 bases). V lost 3 bases to trimming and J lost 5 bases, with 8 bases between them. Looked up from germline, CDR1 is DFQATT and CDR2 is SNEGSKA (reference sequence). The CDR3 has 11 amino acids. The CDR3 protein is CSASGINEQYF. The CDR3 nucleotides are TGCAGTGCTAGCGGGATTAACGAGCAGTACTTC.

This chain uses TRBV6-5 with TRBJ1-5; D gene ambiguous. Trimming removed 4 bases at V and 6 bases at J, with 7 bases between. There are 12 residues in the CDR3. Per germline, CDR1 MNHEY and CDR2 SVGAGI. This CDR3 is CASSSPTQPQHF. CDR3 nucleotides: TGTGCCAGCAGTTCCCCAACTCAGCCCCAGCATTTT.

This clone has only a few counts. Other nucleotide sequences from this sample produce the same CDR3. The chain employs TRBV18 and TRBJ2-7; D perhaps matches TRBD2 (6 bases). CDR3 length: 14 amino acids. CDR1 is KGHSH, CDR2 LQKENI, per germline. V gave up 3 bases and J gave up 0 bases, with 9 bases separating them. CDR3 in DNA: TGTGCCAGCTCACCGGGACTGTCCTCCTACGAGCAGTACTTC. The encoded protein is CASSPGLSSYEQYF.

This clone has more than one count but fewer than ten. This chain connects TRBV11-2 to TRBJ2-5; TRBD2 matches at 7 bases. Germline V CDR1 and CDR2: SGHAT, FQNNGV. The CDR3 extends over 14 amino acids. V trimming: 5 bases; J trimming: 5 bases; junction bases outside the gene matches: 8. For the CDR3, the DNA is TGTGCCAGCAGCCCTAGCGGTCGAGGGGAGACCCAGTACTTC. Residues: CASSPSGRGETQYF.

This clone was observed a handful of times. V is TRBV9 and J is TRBJ2-1, with D perhaps TRBD2 (5 bases). Germline V lookup: CDR1 SGDLS, CDR2 YYNGEE. There are 14 residues in the CDR3. With 0 bases removed from V and 10 bases from J, the gap between germline ends came to 14 bases. CDR3 protein: CASSVAMRTGEQFF. The CDR3 bases are TGTGCCAGCAGCGTAGCTATGCGGACGGGGGAGCAGTTCTTC.

The gene calls are TRBV19 and TRBJ2-1, with 7 bases identical to TRBD2. Germline V gene sequence: CDR1 LNHDA, CDR2 SQIVND (reference sequence). V gave up 5 bases and J gave up 7 bases; unmatched junction bases: 11. The CDR3 covers 15 residues. CDR3 region: CASSFGGRVSNEQFF. CDR3 DNA sequence: TGTGCCAGTAGTTTTGGCGGGAGAGTCTCAAATGAGCAGTTCTTC.

This clone was observed a handful of times. The rearrangement links TRBV11-1 to TRBJ2-3, with a weak D call TRBD1 (5 bases). There are 14 residues in the CDR3. V lost 3 bases to trimming and J lost 0 bases, with 7 bases between them. Germline values: CDR1 SGHAT, CDR2 FQDESV (reference sequence). The CDR3 region is CASSFAGSTDTQYF. For the CDR3, the DNA is TGTGCCAGCAGCTTTGCAGGGAGCACAGATACGCAGTATTTT.

This clone occurred a few times. The chain is built from TRBV28 and TRBJ1-2; D unclear. The CDR3 runs 13 residues. Per germline, CDR1 MDHEN and CDR2 SYDVKM. V was shortened by 4 bases and J by 2 bases, with 8 bases between the two germline ends. The CDR3 DNA reads as TGTGCCAGCAGTTACTGGTCAAACTATGGCTACACCTTC. Its translation is CASSYWSNYGYTF.

This clone was counted a few times. This sequence joins TRBV2 and TRBJ2-1; 10 nucleotides match TRBD2. CDR1 and CDR2 from the germline V gene are SNHLY and FYNNEI. The CDR3 is 15 residues long. J gave up 7 bases and V 7 bases, and 10 bases lay outside the gene matches. The CDR3, as DNA: TGTGCCAGCAAATCCTTTCTAGCGGGAGTAAATGAGCAGTTCTTC. Amino acid sequence: CASKSFLAGVNEQFF.

V is TRBV6-6 and J is TRBJ2-5, with D perhaps TRBD1 or TRBD2 (6 bases each). The germline gives CDR1 MNHNY, CDR2 SVGAGI (reference sequence). The CDR3 runs 16 residues. V lost 5 bases to trimming and J lost 4 bases, with 20 bases between them. The CDR3 region has the DNA TGTGCCAGCAGTCAGGGAAACAGGGACGGGGGAGAGACCCAGTACTTC. This translates into CASSQGNRDGGETQYF.

The chain uses TRBV6-6 and TRBJ2-4; D uncertain. In germline, CDR1 is MNHNY, CDR2 SVGAGI (reference sequence). Trimming shortened V by 2 bases and J by 5 bases, and 7 bases separated the two germline ends. There are 13 residues in the CDR3. CDR3: CASSYGQENIQYF. The CDR3 nucleotides are TGTGCCAGCAGTTACGGGCAAGAAAACATTCAGTACTTC.

The rearrangement links TRBV7-9 to TRBJ1-4, with D hard to call. This CDR3 is 13 amino acids long. V was clipped by 8 bases and J by 0 bases, with 7 bases between them. The germline V gene has CDR1 SEHNR and CDR2 FQNEAQ (reference sequence). The CDR3 here is CASGGTTNEKLFF. The CDR3 DNA sequence: TGTGCCAGCGGCGGCACAACTAATGAAAAACTGTTTTTT. Variable domain in full (rest from reference TRBV7-9 and TRBJ1-4): DTGVSQNPRHKITKRGQNVTFRCDPISEHNRLYWYRQTLGQGPEFLTYFQNEAQLEKSRLLSDRFSAERPKGSFSTLEIQRTEQGDSAMYLCASGGTTNEKLFFGSGTQLSVL.

The genes are TRBV2 and TRBJ1-1; 11 bases agree with TRBD1. V shed 4 bases and J 4 bases; nucleotides not matched to a gene: 20. This CDR3 contains 20 residues. CDR1 SNHLY and CDR2 FYNNEI come from the germline V gene. DNA for the CDR3: TGTGCCAGCAGTGTCCCGCAGGACAGGGGGCGCGGACGGGAGGGCACTGAAGCTTTCTTT. Protein product: CASSVPQDRGRGREGTEAFF.

V gene TRBV9 combines with J gene TRBJ2-2; TRBD2 aligns across 7 bases. From germline, CDR1 is SGDLS and CDR2 YYNGEE. With 4 bases clipped from V and 5 bases from J, the junction kept 11 bases outside the gene matches. The CDR3 runs 16 residues. CDR3 nucleotide sequence: TGTGCCAGCAGCCCATCGGGACTAACTTTGACCGGGGAGCTGTTTTTT. Its protein is CASSPSGLTLTGELFF.

This chain's CDR3 is CASSAGTGVEQYF. The CDR3 nucleotides read TGTGCCAGCAGCGCCGGGACAGGGGTCGAGCAGTACTTC. The chain combines TRBV9 with TRBJ2-7, with 10 bases aligning to TRBD1. The length of the CDR3 is 13 residues. J gave up 6 bases and V 3 bases, and 3 bases lay outside the gene matches. In germline, CDR1 is SGDLS, CDR2 YYNGEE.